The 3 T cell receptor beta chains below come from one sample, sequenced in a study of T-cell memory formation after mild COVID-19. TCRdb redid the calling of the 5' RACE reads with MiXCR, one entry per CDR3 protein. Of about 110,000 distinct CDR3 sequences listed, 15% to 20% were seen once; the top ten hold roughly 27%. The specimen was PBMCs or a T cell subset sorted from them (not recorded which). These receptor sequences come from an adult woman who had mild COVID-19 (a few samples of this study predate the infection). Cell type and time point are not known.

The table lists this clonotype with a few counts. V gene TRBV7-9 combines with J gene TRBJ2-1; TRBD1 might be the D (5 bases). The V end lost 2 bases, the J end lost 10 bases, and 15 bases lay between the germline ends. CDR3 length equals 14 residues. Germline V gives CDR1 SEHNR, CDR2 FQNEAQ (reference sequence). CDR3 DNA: TGTGCCAGCAGCTTACTCGATGACAGACGAGAGCAGTTCTTC. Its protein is CASSLLDDRREQFF.

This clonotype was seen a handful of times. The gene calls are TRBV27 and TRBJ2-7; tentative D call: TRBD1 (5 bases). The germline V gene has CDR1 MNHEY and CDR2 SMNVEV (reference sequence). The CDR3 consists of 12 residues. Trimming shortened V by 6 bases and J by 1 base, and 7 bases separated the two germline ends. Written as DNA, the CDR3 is TGTGCCAGCAGGGGGCTGTCCTACGAGCAGTACTTC. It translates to CASRGLSYEQYF.

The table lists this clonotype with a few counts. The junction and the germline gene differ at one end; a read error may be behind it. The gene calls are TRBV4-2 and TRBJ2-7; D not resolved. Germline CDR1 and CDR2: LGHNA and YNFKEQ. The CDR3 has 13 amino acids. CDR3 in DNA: TGTGCCAGCAGCCAAGATACCCCTCTCGAGAAGTACTTC. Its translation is CASSQDTPLEKYF.